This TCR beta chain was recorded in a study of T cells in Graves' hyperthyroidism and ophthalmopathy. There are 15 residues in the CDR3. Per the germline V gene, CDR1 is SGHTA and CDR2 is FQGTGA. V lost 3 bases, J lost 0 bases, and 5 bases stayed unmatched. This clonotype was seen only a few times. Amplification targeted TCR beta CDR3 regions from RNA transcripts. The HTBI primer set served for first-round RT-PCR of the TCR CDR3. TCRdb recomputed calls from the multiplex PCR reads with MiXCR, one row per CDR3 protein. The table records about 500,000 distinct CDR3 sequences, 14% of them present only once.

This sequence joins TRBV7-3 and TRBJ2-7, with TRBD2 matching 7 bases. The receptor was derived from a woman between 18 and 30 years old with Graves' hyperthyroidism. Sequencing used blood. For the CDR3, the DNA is TGTGCCAGCAGCTTTTCGGGAGGCTTCTCCTACGAGCAGTACTTC. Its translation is CASSFSGGFSYEQYF.